A selection of T cell receptor beta chains follows, all from one sample in a study of tumor and adjacent non-tumor tissue in lung cancer. TCRdb redid the calling of the multiplex PCR reads with MiXCR, one entry per CDR3 protein. The profile shows under 80,000 distinct CDR3 sequences, around 76% of them singletons. Sequenced material: distant non-tumor lung tissue. The receptors were sampled from a man in his 60s with non-small cell lung cancer. Each CDR3 is given with its conserved first and last residue. D genes are given only for firm matches. Some rows mark clone size as missing; the rest say once, few, many or name a class of expanded clone.

clone_size	j_call	d_call	v_call	cdr3_nt	cdr3_aa
-	TRBJ2-1	TRBD1	TRBV7-8	TGTGCCAGCAGCTTAGGGTGGGACAGCTACAATGAGAAGTTCTTC	CASSLGWDSYNEKFF
-	TRBJ1-3	-	TRBV10-1	TGCGCCAGCCCAGAGTCCTCTGGAAACGCCATATATTTT	CASPESSGNAIYF
many	TRBJ2-7	-	TRBV30	TGTGCCTGGAGTGAGTCCTACGAGCAGTACTTC	CAWSESYEQYF
-	TRBJ2-1	-	TRBV28	TGTGCCAGCAGACCAGGAGTAGTCGTGAATGAGCAGCTCTTC	CASRPGVVVNEQLF
-	TRBJ2-1	TRBD1	TRBV11-1	TGTGCCAACAGCTTGATTCAGGGGGACCGGGATGAACCGTTCTTC	CANSLIQGDRDEPFF
medium-sized	TRBJ2-1	-	TRBV28	TGTGCCAGCAGTTTTGGCACATTCTCCTACAATGAGCAGTTCTTC	CASSFGTFSYNEQFF
-	TRBJ2-1	TRBD1	TRBV12-3/TRBV12-4	TGTGCCAGCTGTCCGGGACAGGGTATGTGGGATGAGCAATTCTTC	CASCPGQGMWDEQFF
many	TRBJ1-1	-	TRBV5-1	TGCGCCAGCAGCTTCCTACAGGGCACTGAAGCTTTCTTT	CASSFLQGTEAFF
-	TRBJ1-2	-	TRBV6-5	TGTGCCAGCAGTCGGGACCATTACTATGGCTACACCTTC	CASSRDHYYGYTF
-	TRBJ1-2	-	TRBV5-1	TGCACCAGCAGCCTGTCGTGGGAGCCCTATGGTTACAGCTTC	CTSSLSWEPYGYSF
few	TRBJ2-7	TRBD1	TRBV11-1	TGTGCCAGCGGGGACAGGGTGGGATGGCAGTACTTC	CASGDRVGWQYF
-	TRBJ1-5	-	TRBV10-3	TGTGCCATCAGTGAGAATATGGTTGGGGACACCAATCAGCCCCAGCATTTT	CAISENMVGDTNQPQHF
-	TRBJ2-3	-	TRBV11-2	TGTGCCAGCACCCTCAATCGGGTCAAGACAGATACGCGGTATTTT	CASTLNRVKTDTRYF
-	TRBJ2-6	-	TRBV5-6	TGTGCCAGCAGCGGACAGCGAGACTCTGGGGCCAACATCATGACTTTC	CASSGQRDSGANIMTF
-	TRBJ2-7	-	TRBV7-9	TGTACCAGCGGAGGAGGCGAGCAGTACTTC	CTSGGGEQYF
few	TRBJ2-7	-	TRBV20-1	TGCAGTGCTAGTATTGGGTACGAGCAGTACTTC	CSASIGYEQYF
-	TRBJ2-2	-	TRBV6-5	TGTGCCAGCAGTTACGGAATGGGGCAAACCTGGGAGCTGTTTTTT	CASSYGMGQTWELFF
-	TRBJ2-6	TRBD2	TRBV29-1	TGCAGCCTCGATCCGGGCGTTGCGGGGGCTGGGGCCAACGTCCTGACTTTC	CSLDPGVAGAGANVLTF
many	TRBJ2-7	TRBD2	TRBV7-3	TGTGCCAGCAGCTTAACGGCGGGAGACAACGAGCAGTACTTC	CASSLTAGDNEQYF
-	TRBJ1-2	TRBD1	TRBV5-6	TGTGTCAGCAGCCACAGGGGGCTGGTTAACTATGGCTACACCTTC	CVSSHRGLVNYGYTF
-	TRBJ1-2	-	TRBV4-1	TGCGCCAGCAGCCAGAACGTCAGCAATATTGTTTCAGCTAACTATGGGTACACCTTC	CASSQNVSNIVSANYGYTF
-	TRBJ2-7	-	TRBV6-6	TGTGTGATTTCACGGGGAAAGGTCGAGCAGCACTTC	CVISRGKVEQHF
-	TRBJ2-7	TRBD2	TRBV5-4	TGTGTCAACAGCCGCGGACTAGCGGGAGGGGGTGAGCAGCACTTC	CVNSRGLAGGGEQHF
few	TRBJ1-2	-	TRBV5-4	TGTGCCAGCAGCTTGGAGGAAAACTATGGCTACACCTTC	CASSLEENYGYTF
-	TRBJ1-2	-	TRBV13	TGTGCCAGCAGCTCAGGCCGGTGGAACTATGGATACACCTTC	CASSSGRWNYGYTF
many	TRBJ2-1	TRBD2	TRBV9	TGTGCCAGCAGCGTCGGGACTAACTATTACAATGAGCAGTTCTTC	CASSVGTNYYNEQFF
-	TRBJ2-1	-	TRBV5-5	TGTGCCAGCTGCCTGGCAGGGCAGGGCCTGGAATTCTTC	CASCLAGQGLEFF
-	TRBJ2-1	TRBD2	TRBV30	TGTGCCTGGAGTTCGTCGATGACTAGCGGTGCGGGGCAGTTCTTC	CAWSSSMTSGAGQFF